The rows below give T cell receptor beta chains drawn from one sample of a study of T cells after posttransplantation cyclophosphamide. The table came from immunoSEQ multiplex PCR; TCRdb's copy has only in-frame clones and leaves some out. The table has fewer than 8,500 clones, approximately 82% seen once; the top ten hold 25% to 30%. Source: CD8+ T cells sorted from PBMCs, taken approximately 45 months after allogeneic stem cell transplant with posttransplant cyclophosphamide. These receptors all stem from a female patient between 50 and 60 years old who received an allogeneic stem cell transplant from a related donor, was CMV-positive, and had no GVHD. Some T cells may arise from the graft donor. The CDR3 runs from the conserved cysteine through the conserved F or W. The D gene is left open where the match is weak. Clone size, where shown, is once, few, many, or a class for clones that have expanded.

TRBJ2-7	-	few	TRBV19	CASSIVGSEQYF	TGTGCCAGTAGTATAGTGGGCAGCGAGCAGTACTTC
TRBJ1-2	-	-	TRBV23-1	CASSQSSRPYGYTF	TGCGCCAGCAGTCAATCGAGCAGGCCTTATGGCTACACCTTC
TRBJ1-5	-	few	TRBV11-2	CASSWGGQQPQHF	TGTGCCAGCAGCTGGGGGGGGCAGCAGCCCCAGCATTTT
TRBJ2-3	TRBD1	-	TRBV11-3	CASSLGQGQDTDTQYF	TGTGCCAGCAGCTTAGGACAGGGCCAGGACACAGATACGCAGTATTTT
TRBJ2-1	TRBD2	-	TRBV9	CASSNSGGPRNEQFF	TGTGCCAGCAGCAACTCGGGAGGGCCCCGCAATGAGCAGTTCTTC
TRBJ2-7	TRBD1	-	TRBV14	CASSPGDSPYEQYF	TGTGCCAGCAGCCCCGGGGACAGCCCCTACGAGCAGTACTTC
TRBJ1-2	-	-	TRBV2	CASSVDRNDNYGYTF	TGTGCCAGCAGTGTCGACAGGAATGATAACTATGGCTACACCTTC
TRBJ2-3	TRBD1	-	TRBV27	CASSLGPGTGHDTDTQYF	TGTGCCAGCAGTTTAGGGCCCGGGACAGGGCACGACACAGATACGCAGTATTTT
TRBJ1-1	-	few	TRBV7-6	CASSLVGEGNTEAFF	TGTGCCAGCAGCTTAGTCGGGGAGGGGAACACTGAAGCTTTCTTT
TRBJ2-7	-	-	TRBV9	CASSAGGSDYEQYF	TGTGCCAGCAGCGCTGGGGGGTCGGACTACGAGCAGTACTTC
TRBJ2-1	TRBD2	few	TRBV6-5	CASRGLAGWNEQFF	TGTGCCAGCAGAGGACTAGCGGGATGGAATGAGCAGTTCTTC
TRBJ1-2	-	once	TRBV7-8	CASSLEGTRDYGYTF	TGTGCCAGCAGCTTAGAGGGCACGAGGGACTATGGCTACACCTTC
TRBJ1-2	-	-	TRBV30	CAWTYPGGNYGYTF	TGTGCCTGGACCTATCCCGGGGGAAACTATGGCTACACCTTC
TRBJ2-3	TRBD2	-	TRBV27	CASSLSGMEQYF	TGTGCCAGCAGCCTCAGCGGGATGGAGCAGTATTTT
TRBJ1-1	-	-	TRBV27	CASSGSTEAFF	TGTGCCAGCAGCGGGAGTACTGAAGCTTTCTTT
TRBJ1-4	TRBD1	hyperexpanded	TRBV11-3	CASSLPGQGDEKLFF	TGTGCCAGCAGCCTCCCGGGACAGGGAGACGAAAAACTGTTTTTT
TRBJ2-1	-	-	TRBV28	CASSQDWTSYNEQFF	TGTGCCAGCAGTCAGGACTGGACCTCCTACAATGAGCAGTTCTTC
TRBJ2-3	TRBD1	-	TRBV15	CATSRGQGATDTQYF	TGTGCCACCAGCAGAGGACAGGGGGCCACAGATACGCAGTATTTT
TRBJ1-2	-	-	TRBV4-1	CASSQDDNISYGYTF	TGCGCCAGCAGCCAAGACGACAATATTTCATATGGCTACACCTTC
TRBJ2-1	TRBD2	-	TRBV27	CASSAIAGSYNEQFF	TGTGCCAGCAGTGCGATAGCGGGTTCCTACAATGAGCAGTTCTTC
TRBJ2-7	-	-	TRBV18	CASSPGGLGYEQYF	TGTGCCAGCTCACCCGGAGGGTTGGGCTACGAGCAGTACTTC
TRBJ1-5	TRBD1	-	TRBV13	CASSPDADRALTVNQPQHF	TGTGCCAGCTCCCCCGACGCAGACAGGGCGTTAACTGTCAATCAGCCCCAGCATTTT
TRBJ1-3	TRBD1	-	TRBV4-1	CASSQDRGLGNTIYF	TGCGCCAGCAGCCAAGATAGGGGGCTTGGAAACACCATATATTTT
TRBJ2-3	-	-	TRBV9	CASSGRYTDTQYF	TGTGCCAGCAGCGGCAGATACACAGATACGCAGTATTTT
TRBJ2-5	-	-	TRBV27	CASSLRGETQYF	TGTGCCAGCAGTTTGAGAGGGGAGACCCAGTACTTC
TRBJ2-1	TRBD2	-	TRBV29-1	CSVESGDEQFF	TGCAGCGTTGAGAGCGGGGATGAGCAGTTCTTC
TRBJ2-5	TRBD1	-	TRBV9	CASSPGGTGGYETQYF	TGTGCCAGCAGCCCTGGAGGGACAGGGGGCTATGAGACCCAGTACTTC
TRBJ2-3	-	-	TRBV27	CASSLPPGLATSTDTQYF	TGTGCCAGCAGTTTACCCCCCGGACTGGCTACGAGTACAGATACGCAGTATTTT
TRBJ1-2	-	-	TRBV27	CASSLWGGGNGYTF	TGTGCCAGCAGTTTATGGGGGGGAGGAAATGGCTACACCTTC
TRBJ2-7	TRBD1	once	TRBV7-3	CASSLGTGASYEQYF	TGTGCCAGCAGCTTAGGAACAGGGGCCTCCTACGAGCAGTACTTC
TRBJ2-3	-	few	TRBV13	CATQSGQTSTDTQYF	TGTGCCACCCAGTCAGGGCAAACATCCACAGATACGCAGTATTTT
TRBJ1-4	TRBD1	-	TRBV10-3	CAISPSGTDEKLFF	TGTGCCATCAGCCCTAGTGGGACAGATGAAAAACTGTTTTTT
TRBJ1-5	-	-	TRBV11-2	CASSLGGGGGQPQHF	TGTGCCAGCAGCTTAGGGGGAGGGGGGGGACAGCCCCAGCATTTT
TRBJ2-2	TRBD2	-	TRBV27	CASSLGTSVGGELFF	TGTGCCAGCAGTTTGGGGACTAGCGTAGGCGGGGAGCTGTTTTTT
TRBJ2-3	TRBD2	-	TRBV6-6	CASTPGGASTDTQYF	TGTGCCAGCACCCCGGGGGGGGCTAGCACAGATACGCAGTATTTT
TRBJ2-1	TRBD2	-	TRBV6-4	CASSLYPRLAGAILNNEQFF	TGTGCCAGCAGTCTGTACCCAAGACTAGCGGGAGCAATTCTGAACAATGAGCAGTTCTTC
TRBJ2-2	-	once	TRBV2	CASSTGTFRELFF	TGTGCCAGCAGTACGGGGACTTTTCGGGAGCTGTTTTTT
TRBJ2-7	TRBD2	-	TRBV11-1	CASSLRRGPSGMSYEQYF	TGTGCCAGCAGCCTACGCCGAGGCCCTAGCGGGATGTCTTACGAGCAGTACTTC
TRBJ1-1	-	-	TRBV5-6	CASSPGGYTEAFF	TGTGCCAGCAGCCCTGGAGGTTACACTGAAGCTTTCTTT
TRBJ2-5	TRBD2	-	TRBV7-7	CASSLGLAGGETQYF	TGTGCCAGCAGCTTGGGACTAGCGGGAGGAGAGACCCAGTACTTC
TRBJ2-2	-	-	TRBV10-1	CANTGTTTGELFF	TGCGCCAACACCGGGACAACCACCGGGGAGCTGTTTTTT
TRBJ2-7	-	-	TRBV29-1	CSVEEGSSYEQYF	TGCAGCGTTGAGGAAGGGAGCTCCTACGAGCAGTACTTC
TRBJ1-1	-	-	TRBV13	CASSRAGTEAFF	TGTGCCAGCAGCCGTGCCGGCACTGAAGCTTTCTTT
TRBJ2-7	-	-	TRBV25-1	CASKRGIGNEQYF	TGTGCCAGCAAAAGGGGGATCGGCAACGAGCAGTACTTC
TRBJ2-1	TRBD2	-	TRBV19	CASQTSGSWNEQFF	TGTGCCAGCCAGACTAGCGGGTCGTGGAATGAGCAGTTCTTC
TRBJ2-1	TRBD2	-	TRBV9	CASSDSSGSYNEQFF	TGTGCCAGCAGCGATTCTAGCGGGAGCTACAATGAGCAGTTCTTC
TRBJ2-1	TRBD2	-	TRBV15	CATSREQPGLAYNEQFF	TGTGCCACCAGCAGAGAACAGCCGGGACTAGCCTACAATGAGCAGTTCTTC
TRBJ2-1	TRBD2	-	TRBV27	CASSSPSGSYNEQFF	TGTGCCAGCAGTTCCCCTAGCGGGAGCTACAATGAGCAGTTCTTC
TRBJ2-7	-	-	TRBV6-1	CASSRGDRSSYEQYF	TGTGCCAGCAGTAGGGGGGACAGAAGCTCCTACGAGCAGTACTTC
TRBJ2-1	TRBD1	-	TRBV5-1	CASSSGTGANEQFF	TGCGCCAGCAGTTCCGGGACAGGGGCTAATGAGCAGTTCTTC
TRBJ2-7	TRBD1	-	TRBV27	CASSMGQGSGVSYEQYF	TGTGCCAGCAGTATGGGACAGGGAAGTGGAGTCTCCTACGAGCAGTACTTC
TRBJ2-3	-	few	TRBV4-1	CASSPPGDTDTQYF	TGCGCCAGCAGCCCCCCAGGGGACACAGATACGCAGTATTTT
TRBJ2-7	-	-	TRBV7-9	CASSDARLGRAEQYF	TGTGCCAGCAGCGACGCCAGACTAGGTCGAGCCGAGCAGTACTTC
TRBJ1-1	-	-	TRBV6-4	CASRESGVNTEAFF	TGTGCCAGCAGAGAATCCGGGGTAAACACTGAAGCTTTCTTT
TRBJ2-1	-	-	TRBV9	CASGSSSYNEQFF	TGTGCCAGCGGGAGTAGCTCCTACAATGAGCAGTTCTTC
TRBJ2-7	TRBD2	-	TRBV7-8	CASSTAGGGYEQYF	TGTGCCAGCAGCACCGCGGGAGGGGGATACGAGCAGTACTTC
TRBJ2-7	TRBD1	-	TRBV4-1	CASSPGGTYEQYF	TGCGCCAGCAGCCCAGGGGGAACCTACGAGCAGTACTTC
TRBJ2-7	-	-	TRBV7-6	CASSFRGRSYEQYF	TGTGCCAGCAGCTTTAGAGGGCGCTCCTACGAGCAGTACTTC
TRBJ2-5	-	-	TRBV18	CASSPPREETQYF	TGTGCCAGCTCACCACCGAGGGAAGAGACCCAGTACTTC